Below, 11 T cell receptor beta chains from the same sample are listed, as sequenced in a study of T cells in tuberculosis. The method was immunoSEQ multiplex PCR; TCRdb's version includes in-frame clones alone and lacks a portion of them. Found here are some 31,000 clones, more than 85% of them singletons; the top ten hold over 4.5%. Source material: PBMCs. The receptors derive from a donor between 10 and 29 years old with latent tuberculosis or without tuberculosis infection.

The genes are TRBV28 and TRBJ2-7; 11 nucleotides agree with TRBD1. The germline CDR1 and CDR2 sequences are MDHEN and SYDVKM. This CDR3 has 17 amino acids. The V segment lost 3 bases and the J segment 4 bases; nucleotides outside the gene matches: 11. CDR3: CASSFGTGGDVTYEQYF. In DNA, the CDR3 is TGTGCCAGCAGTTTTGGGACAGGGGGAGATGTAACGTACGAGCAGTACTTC.

This clone occurred once. The chain couples TRBV6-4 to TRBJ2-6, with D tentatively TRBD1 (6 bases). The CDR3 runs to 14 residues. With 5 bases removed from V and 2 bases from J, the gap between germline ends came to 7 bases. CDR1 and CDR2 (germline): MRHNA, SNTAGT. As DNA, the CDR3 is TGTGCCAGCAGTACAGGGCCTGGGGCCAACGTCCTGACTTTC. This translates into CASSTGPGANVLTF.

V is TRBV28 and J is TRBJ1-1, with unresolved D. V was trimmed by 3 bases and J by 10 bases, leaving 15 bases between them. The CDR3 is 13 amino acids. The germline gives CDR1 MDHEN, CDR2 SYDVKM. The CDR3 spells CASSFRPRKVAFF. The DNA of the CDR3 is TGTGCCAGCAGTTTCCGGCCTAGGAAAGTAGCTTTCTTT.

This chain uses TRBV28 with TRBJ1-5; D is uncertain. This CDR3 contains 14 residues. V was cut by 7 bases and J by 0 bases, with 10 bases left in between. Germline V gene sequence: CDR1 MDHEN, CDR2 SYDVKM. The CDR3 DNA reads TGTGCCAGCAAACGAGCCAATAGCAATCAGCCCCAGCATTTT. Amino acid sequence: CASKRANSNQPQHF.

V is TRBV6-6 and J is TRBJ2-7, with 10 bases aligning to TRBD2. The V and J ends lost 6 bases and 7 bases, in that order; junction bases with no gene match: 9. The CDR3 length is 14 residues. Germline V gene data show CDR1 as MNHNY and CDR2 as SVGAGI (reference sequence). CDR3 sequence: CASRPGLATEEQYF. CDR3 bases: TGTGCCAGCAGACCGGGACTAGCGACGGAAGAGCAGTACTTC.

J is TRBJ2-7 and V is TRBV5-6; TRBD2 might be the D (5 bases). The germline CDR1 and CDR2 sequences are SGHDT and YYEEEE. V shed 4 bases and J shed 3 bases, with 11 bases lying between them. The CDR3 consists of 13 residues. CDR3 residues: CASSRFGVYEQYF. CDR3 coding DNA: TGTGCCAGCAGCCGCTTCGGGGTCTACGAGCAGTACTTC.

The chain carries TRBV5-1 and TRBJ1-1, with 7 bases aligning to TRBD1. Losses at the gene ends were 0 bases for V and 3 bases for J; bases not matched to a gene: 5. Per germline, CDR1 SGHRS and CDR2 YFSETQ. The CDR3 runs to 15 residues. CDR3 loop: CASSLERTGDTEAFF. CDR3 nucleotide sequence: TGCGCCAGCAGCTTGGAACGAACAGGGGACACTGAAGCTTTCTTT.

This clone came up once. This sequence joins TRBV30 and TRBJ1-3, with D unclear. CDR3 size: 13 residues. V was pared by 5 bases and J by 0 bases, with 8 bases between. CDR1 is GTSNPN, CDR2 SVGIG, per germline (reference sequence). The CDR3 DNA reads as TGTGCCTGGCACCGGGTCTCTGGAAACACCATATATTTT. It translates to CAWHRVSGNTIYF.

The CDR3 loop reads CASGRDTGANVLTF. The CDR3 DNA sequence: TGTGCCAGTGGCCGGGATACTGGGGCCAACGTCCTGACTTTC. The chain is built from TRBV19 and TRBJ2-6, with D possibly being TRBD2 (5 bases). With 8 bases removed from V and 2 bases from J, the gap between germline ends came to 10 bases. Germline V lookup: CDR1 LNHDA, CDR2 SQIVND (reference sequence). The CDR3 extends over 14 amino acids.

This sequence joins TRBV9 and TRBJ2-7; TRBD2 agrees at 11 bases. The germline gives CDR1 SGDLS, CDR2 YYNGEE. With 0 bases clipped from V and 7 bases from J, the junction kept 3 bases outside the gene matches. The CDR3 consists of 14 residues. CDR3 loop: CASSVGLAGREQYF. In DNA form, the CDR3 reads TGTGCCAGCAGCGTAGGACTAGCGGGACGGGAGCAGTACTTC.

The chain links TRBV6-5 to TRBJ1-1; TRBD1 aligns across 7 bases. The CDR3 consists of 16 residues. Unmatched junction bases numbered 7, after V lost 2 bases and J lost 1 base. Germline CDR1 is MNHEY and CDR2 is SVGAGI. In nucleotides, the CDR3 is TGTGCCAGCAGTTACGGTTGGACAGGAAGGAACACTGAAGCTTTCTTT. Protein: CASSYGWTGRNTEAFF.